This entry features one TCR beta chain sequence. No antigen is known for it. This specimen belongs to a study of blood T cells in healthy people across ages. Overall study context: Per two T cells, template switching captured roughly one barcoded beta molecule.

Using a J-beta primer mix together with a sample-barcoded 5' primer, a second PCR was run for roughly 6 to 12 cycles. The yield of each sample was at least 2.5 million CDR3-containing paired-end reads. TCRdb passed the 5' RACE reads through MiXCR, listing each CDR3 protein once. The data contain 660,000 or so distinct CDR3 sequences, 58% of them singletons. Broader study findings: Diversity was higher, and naive CD4+ cells more numerous, in long-lived donors than in aged donors.

Extractions gave at least 5.5 micrograms of total RNA per sample. This sequence originates from a man aged 60 to 69 in good health. Sequencing input: blood.

The chain's CDR3 is CASSPNSTGPTDTQYF. CDR3 DNA: TGTGCCAGCAGCCCTAACTCGACAGGGCCCACAGATACGCAGTATTTT. The V and J genes are TRBV3-1 and TRBJ2-3; 7 positions agree with TRBD1. V lost 4 bases, J lost 2 bases, and 9 bases stayed unmatched. Germline values: CDR1 LGHDT, CDR2 YNNKEL (reference sequence). The CDR3 totals 16 residues.